A single sample is the source of the 3 T cell receptor beta chains below, sequenced in a study of CD8 T cells in Susac syndrome. It was with random hexamers that about 0.45 to 1 ug RNA was reverse transcribed. TCRdb reanalysed the immunoSEQ multiplex PCR reads using MiXCR and keeps one entry per CDR3 protein. The table includes about 140,000 distinct CDR3 sequences, roughly 95% detected once. The sequencing sample was made of CD4+ T cells from PBMCs. These receptors were collected from a human donor in good health.

The rearrangement uses TRBV9 and TRBJ2-5, with D possibly TRBD1 on 6 matching bases. This CDR3 has 15 amino acids. Trimming removed 0 bases from V and 3 bases from J, with 12 bases in between. CDR1 is SGDLS and CDR2 is YYNGEE in the germline V gene. The CDR3: CASSVGTEMEETQYF. The CDR3 region has the DNA TGTGCCAGCAGCGTAGGGACAGAGATGGAAGAGACCCAGTACTTC.

This clonotype is a singleton in its sample. V and J are TRBV10-3 and TRBJ1-2; 11 nucleotides match TRBD1. Germline V gene sequence: CDR1 ENHRY, CDR2 SYGVKD. This CDR3 region has 12 residues. V lost 8 bases to trimming and J lost 4 bases; unmatched junction nucleotides: 0. As DNA, the CDR3 is TGTGCCATCGGGACAGGGGGCTATGGCTACACCTTC. Its translation: CAIGTGGYGYTF.

The chain carries TRBV6-5 and TRBJ2-7, with D possibly TRBD2 on 5 matching bases. In germline, CDR1 is MNHEY, CDR2 SVGAGI. V dropped 4 bases and J dropped 3 bases, with 25 bases sitting between them. This CDR3 has 18 residues. CDR3 in amino acids: CASSSPSLSRAPHYEQYF. The CDR3 bases are TGTGCCAGCAGTTCCCCTAGCTTGAGTAGGGCACCCCACTACGAGCAGTACTTC.